This entry features one T cell receptor (beta chain) sequence. The CDR3 totals 16 residues. CDR1 and CDR2 (germline): MNHEY, SMNVEV (reference sequence). Unmatched junction bases numbered 5, after V lost 0 bases and J lost 4 bases. The data are from a study of blood T cell repertoires in COVID-19. In the study overall: Acute and convalescent COVID-19 specimens originated in the United States, Italy and Spain. T cells, B-cell-depleted T cells, or PBMCs supplied cDNA or gDNA.

In the authors' workflow: Amplification of reference gene primers was used by the study to estimate nucleated cell counts. Generated by immunoSEQ multiplex PCR, the TCRdb table keeps only in-frame clones and is missing some. V and J calls plus clone size are reproduced from that table; the DNA served to infer D and trimming. The table lists a few hundred thousand clones, approximately 86% of them singletons. The TCR sequence derives from an older woman with COVID-19, enrolled during active disease. The sequencing sample was made of peripheral blood. The chain combines TRBV27 with TRBJ1-2; TRBD1 matches at 10 bases. The CDR3 sequence: CASSLSVTGGIYGYTF. Here the CDR3 DNA reads TGTGCCAGCAGTTTATCGGTGACAGGGGGCATCTATGGCTACACCTTC.